This passage covers 2 T cell receptor beta chains from one sample sequenced in a study of identical twins. TCRdb reprocessed the 5' RACE reads via MiXCR and lists one record per CDR3 protein. The sample yields some 1,700,000 distinct CDR3 sequences, more than 30% seen once. Sequencing used cord blood. These receptors originate from a newborn girl in good health.

As concerns this clonotype: It may be a read error: a sequence one base away is much more abundant. The CDR3 DNA reads as TGCAGCGTAGCGGGAGGAGTGGCAGATACGCAGTATTTT. Its translation: CSVAGGVADTQYF. The chain joins TRBV29-1 to TRBJ2-3, with 9 bases fitting TRBD2. Germline V CDR1 and CDR2: SQVTM, ANQGSEA. J lost 4 bases, V lost 6 bases, and 5 bases had no gene match. The CDR3 extends over 13 amino acids.

The chain recombines TRBV12-3 or TRBV12-4 with TRBJ1-2; D is ambiguous. The CDR3 totals 14 residues. V was clipped by 8 bases and J by 8 bases, with 21 bases between them. The CDR3 DNA is TGTGCCAGCTCCAACCTCGGGAGGGTATGGGGCTACACCTTC. It specifies CASSNLGRVWGYTF.